This T cell receptor beta chain was obtained from a study of cytomegalovirus exposure and HLA in healthy donors. After removal of 0 bases from V and 5 bases from J, the junction contained 5 bases not matched to a gene. Germline CDR1 and CDR2: SGDLS and YYNGEE. CDR3 length: 16 amino acids. The PCR ran on 60 Vbeta and 13 Jbeta primers. The method was immunoSEQ multiplex PCR; TCRdb's version includes in-frame clones alone and lacks a portion of them. The sample holds some 150,000 clones, over 60% seen once. The source material was PBMCs. This clonotype was obtained from a young woman in good health and CMV-seronegative. This chain links TRBV9 with TRBJ2-5; 12 nucleotides align to TRBD2. The CDR3 DNA follows: TGTGCCAGCAGCGTAGGGACTAGCGGGGTCGGCGAGACCCAGTACTTC. Protein: CASSVGTSGVGETQYF.